The 24 T cell receptor beta chains listed next were all sequenced from one sample in a study of T cell repertoires in cytomegalovirus infection. Each CDR3 protein is one row after TCRdb ran MiXCR on the reads. This table holds 700,000 to 950,000 distinct CDR3 sequences, about 33% found once. No antigen has been identified for these receptors. The starting material was cultured CD8+ T cells from PBMCs, obtained from culture after CMV antigen stimulation. All receptors derive from a human donor in good health (CMV status not recorded). Some clones in this sample may be carry-over from other donors' samples.

The CDR3 region is CASSFMDLTRDQPQHF. The CDR3 nucleotides are TGTGCCAGTAGTTTCATGGACCTAACGAGGGATCAGCCCCAGCATTTT. The rearrangement links TRBV19 to TRBJ1-5; D gene unclear. Germline assignment: CDR1 LNHDA and CDR2 SQIVND (reference sequence). The CDR3 runs to 16 residues. V gave up 5 bases and J gave up 5 bases, with 19 bases separating them.

J is TRBJ1-3 and V is TRBV11-3; D call uncertain. This CDR3 has 16 amino acids. V was trimmed by 8 bases and J by 0 bases, leaving 17 bases between them. Per germline, CDR1 SGHNT and CDR2 YENEEA. CDR3: CASLAWSASSGNTIYF. CDR3 bases: TGTGCCAGCTTAGCCTGGTCAGCGAGCTCTGGAAACACCATATATTTT. The complete variable domain, with remaining parts taken from reference TRBV11-3 and TRBJ1-3, reads EAGVVQSPRYKIIEKKQPVAFWCNPISGHNTLYWYLQNLGQGPELLIRYENEEAVDDSQLPKDRFSAERLKGVDSTLKIQPAELGDSAVYLCASLAWSASSGNTIYFGEGSWLTVV.

This clonotype showed up many times. The chain combines TRBV12-3 or TRBV12-4 with TRBJ1-4; 10 nucleotides agree with TRBD1. This CDR3 is built from 16 residues. V lost 6 bases and J lost 4; bases outside the gene matches: 8. The CDR3 coding sequence is TGTGCCAGCAGGAGACAGGGGGCATCTGGTAATGAAAAACTGTTTTTT. It specifies CASRRQGASGNEKLFF.

This clonotype was counted ten times or more. The chain carries TRBV7-9 and TRBJ2-5; TRBD1 aligns across 7 bases. CDR3 length equals 15 residues. Germline values: CDR1 SEHNR, CDR2 FQNEAQ (reference sequence). The ends lost 1 base at V and 5 bases at J; junction bases unmatched: 7. The CDR3 coding sequence is TGTGCCAGCAGCTTAGGACAGGGAATCTCGGAGACCCAGTACTTC. This codes for CASSLGQGISETQYF. The complete variable domain, with remaining parts taken from reference TRBV7-9 and TRBJ2-5, reads DTGVSQNPRHKITKRGQNVTFRCDPISEHNRLYWYRQTLGQGPEFLTYFQNEAQLEKSRLLSDRFSAERPKGSFSTLEIQRTEQGDSAMYLCASSLGQGISETQYFGPGTRLLVL.

This clonotype was seen a handful of times. V gene TRBV7-6 combines with J gene TRBJ2-5; D is possibly TRBD1 or TRBD2 (5 bases each). Germline V gives CDR1 SGHVS, CDR2 FNYEAQ. This CDR3 region has 14 residues. Trimming removed 4 bases from V and 4 bases from J, with 13 bases in between. The CDR3 is CASSWRGERETQYF. The CDR3 DNA sequence: TGTGCCAGCAGCTGGAGAGGGGAGCGAGAGACCCAGTACTTC.

The chain has TRBV6-1 and TRBJ2-1; 8 bases match TRBD2. The ends lost 2 bases at V and 8 bases at J; junction bases unmatched: 2. This CDR3 region has 13 residues. CDR1 is MNHNS and CDR2 is SASEGT in the germline V gene. The DNA of the CDR3 is TGTGCCAGCAGTGAAAGCGGGGGATATGAGCAGTTCTTC. Its protein product is CASSESGGYEQFF.

The chain combines TRBV6-5 with TRBJ2-1; D is perhaps TRBD1 (6 bases). From germline, CDR1 is MNHEY and CDR2 SVGAGI. Trimming removed 1 base at V and 3 bases at J, with 7 bases between. This CDR3 region has 14 residues. The CDR3 loop reads CASSYLDSYNEQFF. The CDR3 nucleotides are TGTGCCAGCAGTTACTTGGACAGCTACAATGAGCAGTTCTTC.

This chain links TRBV6-6 with TRBJ2-1, with a weak D call TRBD1 (6 bases). This CDR3 contains 16 residues. V lost 0 bases to trimming and J lost 4 bases, with 13 bases between them. Germline values: CDR1 MNHNY, CDR2 SVGAGI (reference sequence). The DNA for the CDR3 is TGTGCCAGCAGTTACTCGAACAGGGCCCTATACAATGAGCAGTTCTTC. It is translated as CASSYSNRALYNEQFF.

This clonotype was seen only a few times. The chain employs TRBV11-2 and TRBJ1-5, with D unresolved. V was clipped by 1 base and J by 5 bases, with 9 bases between them. The CDR3 contains 14 residues. Germline loops: CDR1 SGHAT, CDR2 FQNNGV. CDR3 region: CASSLGWADQPQHF. The CDR3 DNA is TGTGCCAGCAGCTTAGGGTGGGCAGATCAGCCCCAGCATTTT.

This clonotype was seen a few times. The V gene is TRBV2, the J gene TRBJ1-1, with 11 bases fitting TRBD1. Unmatched junction bases numbered 10, after V lost 10 bases and J lost 6 bases. The germline V gene has CDR1 SNHLY and CDR2 FYNNEI. This CDR3 spans 14 amino acids. The CDR3 loop is CAMWTGGAGAEAFF. The CDR3 nucleotides read TGTGCCATGTGGACAGGGGGCGCAGGGGCTGAAGCTTTCTTT.

The chain couples TRBV12-3 or TRBV12-4 to TRBJ2-7; TRBD1 might be the D (6 bases). The CDR3 extends over 15 amino acids. V lost 1 base, J lost 5 bases, and 15 bases lay in between. CDR3 loop: CASSLGGPGVHEQYF. The CDR3 DNA is TGTGCCAGCAGTTTAGGCGGGCCAGGGGTCCACGAGCAGTACTTC.

V is TRBV6-2 or TRBV6-3 and J is TRBJ2-3, with 9 bases that match TRBD2. CDR3 size: 16 residues. J lost 6 bases, V lost 0 bases, and 7 bases had no gene match. The germline gives CDR1 MNHEY, CDR2 SVGEGT. CDR3 nucleotides: TGTGCCAGCAGTTACTCAGGCGGGGGGGCCTCGGATACGCAGTATTTT. Translating it yields CASSYSGGGASDTQYF.

This clonotype was counted between two and nine times. The chain is built from TRBV7-6 and TRBJ2-7, with D hard to call. Germline assignment: CDR1 SGHVS and CDR2 FNYEAQ. The CDR3 has 14 amino acids. The V gene lost 5 bases and the J gene lost 0 bases, with 11 bases spanning the gap. The CDR3 DNA reads TGTGCCAGCAGCAGTTACCCTAGCTCCTACGAGCAGTACTTC. Protein product: CASSSYPSSYEQYF.

The V and J genes are TRBV7-2 and TRBJ2-5, with unresolved D. The CDR3 is 14 amino acids. V lost 1 base and J lost 2, with 8 bases in between. Germline values: CDR1 SGHTA, CDR2 FQGNSA. In DNA, the CDR3 is TGTGCCAGCAGCTTAGGGGCAGATCAAGAGACCCAGTACTTC. It translates to CASSLGADQETQYF. Full variable domain (missing parts from reference TRBV7-2 and TRBJ2-5): GAGVSQSPSNKVTEKGKDVELRCDPISGHTALYWYRQSLGQGLEFLIYFQGNSAPDKSGLPSDRFSAERTGGSVSTLTIQRTQQEDSAVYLCASSLGADQETQYFGPGTRLLVL.

The count of this clonotype is one. The chain couples TRBV4-1 to TRBJ2-5, with no clear D. This CDR3 contains 17 residues. Trimming removed 0 bases from V and 0 bases from J, with 14 bases in between. The germline V gene has CDR1 MGHRA and CDR2 YSYEKL. CDR3 protein: CASSQERSFLYQETQYF. The CDR3 coding sequence is TGCGCCAGCAGCCAAGAACGGAGCTTCTTGTACCAAGAGACCCAGTACTTC.

As concerns this clonotype: A much larger clone differs from this one at a single base, so this may be a read error. The chain carries TRBV18 and TRBJ2-1; D gene uncertain. The CDR3 contains 13 residues. CDR1 is KGHSH, CDR2 LQKENI, per germline. CDR3 bases: TGTGCCAACTCACCAAGGGATTACAATGAGCAGTTCTTC. This sequence encodes CANSPRDYNEQFF.

This clonotype was recorded only once. This may stem from a read error, because a much larger clone lies one nucleotide away. The chain has TRBV7-2 and TRBJ1-5; D not certain. The germline CDR1 and CDR2 sequences are SGHTA and FQGNSA. This CDR3 has 16 residues. The chain's CDR3 is CANSLGGRNKVQPQHF. The CDR3, as DNA: TGTGCCAACAGCTTAGGTGGCAGGAATAAAGTTCAGCCCCAGCATTTT.

A remark on this clonotype: One junction end does not reproduce the germline sequence, and a read error may be involved. The chain is built from TRBV7-2 and TRBJ1-4, with no clear D. CDR1 SGHTA and CDR2 FQGNSA come from the germline V gene. CDR3 length: 17 amino acids. The CDR3 bases are TGTGCCAACAGCTTAGGATTAGGTGCAGCAGCATATGAAAAACTGTTTTTT. This gives the protein CANSLGLGAAAYEKLFF.

This clonotype was counted a few times. This chain uses TRBV7-6 with TRBJ1-2; D is possibly TRBD1 (6 bases). Per the germline V gene, CDR1 is SGHVS and CDR2 is FNYEAQ. CDR3 size: 14 residues. The V and J ends lost 3 bases and 5 bases respectively, with 13 bases between them. CDR3 coding DNA: TGTGCCAGCAGCTTGGGGGACACTCTTTATGGCTACACCTTC. Residues: CASSLGDTLYGYTF.

The table lists this clonotype with many counts. This chain connects TRBV28 to TRBJ2-1; 8 nucleotides match TRBD1. Germline CDR1 reads MDHEN; CDR2 reads SYDVKM. Germline trimming cut 3 bases from V and 5 bases from J; bases unmatched to any gene: 6. CDR3 length: 15 residues. As DNA, the CDR3 is TGTGCCAGCAGTTTTACCGGGACAGGAAACAATGAGCAGTTCTTC. It encodes CASSFTGTGNNEQFF.

V usage is TRBV7-3 and J usage is TRBJ2-4; 7 bases are a match to TRBD1. V lost 3 bases to trimming and J lost 0 bases; unmatched junction nucleotides: 2. The germline CDR1 and CDR2 sequences are SGHTA and FQGTGA. The CDR3 is 15 amino acids. CDR3 nucleotide sequence: TGTGCCAGCAGCTTTACAGGGGTAGCCAAAAACATTCAGTACTTC. Protein product: CASSFTGVAKNIQYF.

Turning to this clonotype: One end of the junction does not line up with germline, which may come from a read error. The genes are TRBV3-1 and TRBJ1-2; D is unclear. This CDR3 is 16 amino acids long. Per germline, CDR1 LGHDT and CDR2 YNNKEL (reference sequence). Here the CDR3 DNA reads TGTGCCCGCAGCCAAGTTGGCCTAAGACAAGACTATGGCTACACCTTC. Translation gives CARSQVGLRQDYGYTF.

This clonotype was recorded at least ten times. The rearrangement uses TRBV7-8 and TRBJ1-4; D is unclear. The CDR3 has 17 amino acids. V dropped 2 bases and J dropped 0 bases, with 13 bases sitting between them. Germline V gives CDR1 SGHVS, CDR2 FQNEAQ. CDR3 amino acids: CASSLTSDHPTNEKLFF. The CDR3 DNA is TGTGCCAGCAGCTTAACATCGGACCATCCAACTAATGAAAAACTGTTTTTT.

This clonotype was counted between two and nine times. V and J are TRBV9 and TRBJ2-3; 8 nucleotides match TRBD2. This CDR3 has 16 amino acids. Germline trimming cut 0 bases from V and 6 bases from J; bases unmatched to any gene: 9. Per germline, CDR1 SGDLS and CDR2 YYNGEE. The CDR3 coding sequence is TGTGCCAGCAGCGTAGAGAACGGGGGGGCATTGGATACGCAGTATTTT. Translated, it gives CASSVENGGALDTQYF.